The 18 T cell receptor beta chains reported below all come from one sample, sequenced in a study of memory CD4+ T cells and cytomegalovirus serostatus. The sort gate was single viable CD3+CD4+CD8-CD45RO+ cells for memory CD4+ T cells. Libraries were prepared by immunoSEQ multiplex PCR; TCRdb keeps only in-frame clonotypes and omits some of them. The table lists tens of thousands of clones, about three quarters of them singletons. Sequenced material: memory CD4+ T cells from blood. These receptors came from an adult in good health and CMV-seronegative.

V and J are TRBV7-8 and TRBJ1-4; no clear D gene. This CDR3 spans 13 amino acids. V was clipped by 5 bases and J by 8 bases, with 12 bases between them. From germline, CDR1 is SGHVS and CDR2 FQNEAQ. The CDR3 DNA is TGTGCCAGCAGCAGCCGACGGTTGGAAAAACTGTTTTTT. Translation: CASSSRRLEKLFF.

Here the CDR3 reads CASTQQSGSAEQYF. The CDR3 bases are TGTGCCAGCACCCAACAGAGTGGGTCGGCCGAGCAGTACTTC. The chain combines TRBV19 with TRBJ2-7, with D unresolved. Germline lookup yields CDR1 LNHDA and CDR2 SQIVND (reference sequence). Trimming removed 9 bases at V and 6 bases at J, with 21 bases between. The CDR3 totals 14 residues.

The chain has TRBV6-1 and TRBJ2-7; maybe TRBD2 (6 bases). This CDR3 has 14 residues. Trimming took off 6 bases at V and 5 bases at J, with 17 bases between the two ends. Per germline, CDR1 MNHNS and CDR2 SASEGT. The DNA of the CDR3 is TGTGCCAGCAGAAGGCTGGGGGAGGTAAACGAGCAGTACTTC. The encoded protein is CASRRLGEVNEQYF.

V gene TRBV7-2 combines with J gene TRBJ2-7, with 8 bases aligning to TRBD1. V shed 2 bases, J shed 2 bases, and the junction held 8 bases outside the gene matches. The CDR3 is 16 amino acids. Germline V lookup: CDR1 SGHTA, CDR2 FQGNSA. CDR3 region: CASSLRPGTGAYEQYF. In DNA form, the CDR3 reads TGTGCCAGCAGCTTACGTCCCGGGACAGGAGCCTACGAGCAGTACTTC.

The rearrangement joins TRBV4-1 to TRBJ1-5, with a weak D call TRBD1 (5 bases). In germline, CDR1 is MGHRA, CDR2 YSYEKL. Trimming left V 11 bases short and J 1 base short, with 15 bases between. CDR3 length: 14 residues. This CDR3 reads CAVRLRDSNQPQHF. For the CDR3, the DNA is TGCGCCGTCCGCCTCCGGGACAGCAATCAGCCCCAGCATTTT.

The rearrangement links TRBV30 to TRBJ1-6; D not resolved. This CDR3 spans 15 amino acids. Germline V gene sequence: CDR1 GTSNPN, CDR2 SVGIG (reference sequence). V lost 3 bases to trimming and J lost 4 bases, with 13 bases between them. CDR3 region: CAWSSWTGYNSPLHF. CDR3 coding DNA: TGTGCCTGGAGCTCTTGGACGGGTTATAATTCACCCCTCCACTTT. Full variable domain (remainder filled in from reference TRBV30 and TRBJ1-6): SQTIHQWPATLVQPVGSPLSLECTVEGTSNPNLYWYRQAAGRGLQLLFYSVGIGQISSEVPQNLSASRPQDRQFILSSKKLLLSDSGFYLCAWSSWTGYNSPLHFGNGTRLTVT.

A single count supports this clone. The chain joins TRBV2 to TRBJ2-7; tentative D call: TRBD1 (6 bases). V was trimmed by 7 bases and J by 3 bases, leaving 13 bases between them. The CDR3 runs to 13 residues. Germline CDR1 and CDR2: SNHLY and FYNNEI. In DNA, the CDR3 is TGTGCCAGCACGTTCCAAGGGGGCTACGAGCAGTACTTC. The encoded protein is CASTFQGGYEQYF. Full variable domain (missing parts from reference TRBV2 and TRBJ2-7): EPEVTQTPSHQVTQMGQEVILRCVPISNHLYFYWYRQILGQKVEFLVSFYNNEISEKSEIFDDQFSVERPDGSNFTLKIRSTKLEDSAMYFCASTFQGGYEQYFGPGTRLTVT.

The chain is built from TRBV7-6 and TRBJ1-2, with D uncertain. The CDR3 contains 15 residues. Trimming shortened V by 1 base and J by 5 bases, and 14 bases separated the two germline ends. Germline V gives CDR1 SGHVS, CDR2 FNYEAQ. The CDR3 protein is CASSLGPGETYGYTF. CDR3 bases: TGTGCCAGCAGCTTAGGGCCCGGGGAGACTTATGGCTACACCTTC. The variable domain in full, with the rest retrieved from reference TRBV7-6 and TRBJ1-2, is GAGVSQSPRYKVTKRGQDVALRCDPISGHVSLYWYRQALGQGPEFLTYFNYEAQQDKSGLPNDRFSAERPEGSISTLTIQRTEQRDSAMYRCASSLGPGETYGYTFGSGTRLTVV.

CDR3: CASSPPGQVNIQYF. The CDR3 coding sequence is TGTGCCAGCTCACCACCGGGACAGGTCAACATTCAGTACTTC. The V call is TRBV18, the J call TRBJ2-4; 8 nucleotides line up with TRBD1. There are 14 residues in the CDR3. The junction had 2 bases not matched to a gene; V was cut back by 0 bases and J by 7 bases. CDR1 KGHSH and CDR2 LQKENI come from the germline V gene.

V usage is TRBV7-3 and J usage is TRBJ2-1; 9 bases agree with TRBD1. From germline, CDR1 is SGHTA and CDR2 FQGTGA. J was trimmed by 7 bases and V by 5 bases; bases with no gene match: 12. This CDR3 spans 16 amino acids. This chain's CDR3 is CASSTDPGQGGNEQFF. In nucleotides, the CDR3 is TGTGCCAGCAGCACCGATCCGGGACAGGGTGGTAATGAGCAGTTCTTC.

This CDR3 reads CASSLEGTNTEAFF. DNA for the CDR3: TGTGCCAGCAGCTTAGAGGGAACGAACACTGAAGCTTTCTTT. The chain links TRBV7-9 to TRBJ1-1; D unclear. The germline V gene encodes CDR1 SEHNR and CDR2 FQNEAQ (reference sequence). V lost 1 base and J lost 1, with 7 bases in between. CDR3 length: 14 residues.

The chain combines TRBV11-2 with TRBJ1-1, with D possibly TRBD1 on 6 matching bases. The CDR3 is 12 amino acids. Trimming stripped 5 bases from V and 8 bases from J, with 12 bases between. Germline V gene data show CDR1 as SGHAT and CDR2 as FQNNGV. This CDR3 is CASSQGGYEAFF. The CDR3 DNA sequence: TGTGCCAGCAGCCAAGGGGGGTACGAAGCTTTCTTT.

Remarks on this clone: Other DNA variants within this sample encode the same CDR3. This chain connects TRBV18 to TRBJ1-2, with D unresolved. Trimming cost V 3 bases and J 1 base, with 3 bases left between them. This CDR3 contains 12 residues. Germline-derived CDR1 and CDR2 are KGHSH and LQKENI. CDR3 sequence: CASSPSNYGYTF. The CDR3 DNA is TGTGCCAGCTCACCCAGTAACTATGGCTACACCTTC.

V and J are TRBV27 and TRBJ2-7, with 10 bases lining up with TRBD1. The CDR3 runs to 13 residues. The V gene's germline CDR1 is MNHEY and CDR2 SMNVEV (reference sequence). The V segment lost 8 bases and the J segment 4 bases; nucleotides outside the gene matches: 5. This chain's CDR3 is CASSDRGGYEQYF. For the CDR3, the DNA is TGTGCCAGCTCGGACAGGGGGGGGTACGAGCAGTACTTC.

The rearrangement uses TRBV6-1 and TRBJ2-3, with TRBD1 as a possible D gene (6 bases). Trimming took 7 bases from V and 2 from J, leaving 10 bases between them. The V gene's germline CDR1 is MNHNS and CDR2 SASEGT. This CDR3 has 13 amino acids. CDR3 loop: CASMGATTDTQYF. The CDR3 bases are TGTGCCAGCATGGGGGCCACCACAGATACGCAGTATTTT.

V gene TRBV5-1 combines with J gene TRBJ1-5; D not resolved. V dropped 0 bases and J dropped 7 bases, with 14 bases sitting between them. From germline, CDR1 is SGHRS and CDR2 YFSETQ. The CDR3 is made up of 15 amino acids. In DNA, the CDR3 is TGCGCCAGCAGCTTGGAAGGCCAGGAGGTGCAGCCCCAGCATTTT. It encodes CASSLEGQEVQPQHF.

Regarding this clone: The conserved final phenylalanine or tryptophan is absent from the CDR3, which likely points to a read error. The same CDR3 also results from other DNA sequences found in this sample. This chain's CDR3 is CASSLLNTEAFL. The CDR3 region has the DNA TGTGCCAGCAGCTTACTGAACACTGAAGCTTTCCTT. The rearrangement links TRBV11-2 to TRBJ1-1; D gene ambiguous. V lost 2 bases and J lost 0, with 1 base in between. The CDR3 is made up of 12 amino acids. CDR1 is SGHAT and CDR2 is FQNNGV in the germline V gene.

The genes are TRBV7-2 and TRBJ2-7, with 7 bases matching TRBD1. V lost 0 bases to trimming and J lost 5 bases; unmatched junction nucleotides: 7. From germline, CDR1 is SGHTA and CDR2 FQGNSA. This CDR3 is built from 15 residues. CDR3: CASSLAQGRLDEQYF. The CDR3 DNA reads TGTGCCAGCAGCTTAGCACAGGGGCGTTTGGACGAGCAGTACTTC.